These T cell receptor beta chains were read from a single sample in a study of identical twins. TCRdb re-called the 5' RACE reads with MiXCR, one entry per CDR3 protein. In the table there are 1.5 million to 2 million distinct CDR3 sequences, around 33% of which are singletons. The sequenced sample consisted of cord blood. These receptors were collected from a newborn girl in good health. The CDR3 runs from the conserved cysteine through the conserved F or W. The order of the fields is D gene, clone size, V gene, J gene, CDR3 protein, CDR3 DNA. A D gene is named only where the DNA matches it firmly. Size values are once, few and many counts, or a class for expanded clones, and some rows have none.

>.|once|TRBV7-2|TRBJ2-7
CASSSVSGPYNEQYF
TGTGCCAGCAGCTCGGTTAGCGGCCCCTACAATGAGCAGTACTTC
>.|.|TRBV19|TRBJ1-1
CASSIGGAHQTFF
TGTGCCAGTAGTATAGGCGGGGCCCATCAAACTTTCTTT
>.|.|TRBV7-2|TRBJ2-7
CASSLVSGASEQYF
TGTGCCAGCAGCTTAGTCTCGGGAGCGTCGGAGCAGTACTTC
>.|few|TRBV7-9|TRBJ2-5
CASSLGATSGRTQYF
TGTGCCAGCAGCTTAGGGGCTACCTCCGGTAGAACCCAGTACTTC
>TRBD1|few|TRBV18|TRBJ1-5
CASSPPRTGNDQPQHF
TGTGCCAGCTCACCACCCCGGACAGGGAACGATCAGCCCCAGCATTTT
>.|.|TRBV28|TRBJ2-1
CASTVYRGDYNEQFF
TGTGCCAGCACCGTCTATAGGGGAGACTACAATGAGCAGTTCTTC
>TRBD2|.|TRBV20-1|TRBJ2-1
CSAHLAGAYNEQFF
TGCAGTGCTCACCTAGCGGGGGCCTACAATGAGCAGTTCTTC
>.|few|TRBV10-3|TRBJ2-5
CAIRDGLGVQETQYF
TGTGCCATCAGGGACGGTCTAGGGGTGCAGGAGACCCAGTACTTC
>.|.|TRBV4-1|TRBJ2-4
CASSQAEWLVKNIQYF
TGCGCCAGCAGCCAAGCGGAGTGGTTAGTCAAAAACATTCAGTACTTC
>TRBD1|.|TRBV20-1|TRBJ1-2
CSASLGQGYTF
TGCAGTGCTAGTCTGGGACAGGGCTACACCTTC
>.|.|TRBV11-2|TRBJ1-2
CASSYWTAGYTF
TGTGCCAGCAGCTACTGGACAGCCGGCTACACCTTC
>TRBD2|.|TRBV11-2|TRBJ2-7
CASSLNLAGGREQYF
TGTGCCAGCAGCTTAAACCTAGCGGGGGGACGCGAGCAGTACTTC
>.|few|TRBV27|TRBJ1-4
CASRTSGLKEKLFF
TGTGCCAGCAGGACTTCAGGGTTAAAGGAAAAACTGTTTTTT
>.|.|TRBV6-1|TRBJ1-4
CASNEAGGEELFF
TGTGCCAGCAACGAGGCCGGAGGTGAAGAACTGTTTTTT
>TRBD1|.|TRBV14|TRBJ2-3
CASSAGQGVTDTQYF
TGTGCCAGCAGCGCGGGACAGGGGGTAACAGATACGCAGTATTTT
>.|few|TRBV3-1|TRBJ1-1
CASSHLDSGNTEAFF
TGTGCCAGCAGCCATTTGGATAGTGGGAACACTGAAGCTTTCTTT
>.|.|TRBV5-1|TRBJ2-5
CASSLGWDPTRETQYF
TGCGCCAGCAGCTTGGGTTGGGACCCCACTCGAGAGACCCAGTACTTC
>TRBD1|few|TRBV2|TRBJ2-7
CASRGQGLGSYEQYF
TGTGCCAGCAGGGGACAGGGGCTGGGTTCCTACGAGCAGTACTTC
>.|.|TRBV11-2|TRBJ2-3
CASSQMVDTQYF
TGTGCCAGCAGCCAGATGGTAGATACGCAGTATTTT
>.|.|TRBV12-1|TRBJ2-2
CASSFRESPNTGELFF
TGTGCCAGCAGCTTTAGGGAGTCGCCGAACACCGGGGAGCTGTTTTTT
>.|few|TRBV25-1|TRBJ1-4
CASSPSATSNEKLFF
TGTGCCAGCAGTCCCTCAGCAACCTCTAATGAAAAACTGTTTTTT
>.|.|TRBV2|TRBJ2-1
CASSEEGVSGNEQFF
TGTGCCAGCAGTGAAGAGGGGGTAAGCGGAAATGAGCAGTTCTTC
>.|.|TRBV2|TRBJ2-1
CASRDAGSSYNEQFF
TGTGCCAGCAGGGACGCGGGGAGCTCCTACAATGAGCAGTTCTTC
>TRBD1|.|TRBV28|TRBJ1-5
CASSLVTGKYSNQPQHF
TGTGCCAGCAGTTTGGTGACAGGGAAGTATAGCAATCAGCCCCAGCATTTT
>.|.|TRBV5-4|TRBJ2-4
CASSLDGLKNIQYF
TGTGCCAGCAGCCTGGACGGCCTCAAAAACATTCAGTACTTC
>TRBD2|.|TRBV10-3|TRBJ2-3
CAIRERGGLTDTQYF
TGTGCCATCAGGGAGCGGGGGGGCCTCACAGATACGCAGTATTTT
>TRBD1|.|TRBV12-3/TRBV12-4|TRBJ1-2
CASSPLQGAINYGYTF
TGTGCCAGCAGTCCCCTCCAGGGGGCGATTAACTATGGCTACACCTTC
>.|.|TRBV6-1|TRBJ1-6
CASSEGTIRNSPLHF
TGTGCCAGCAGTGAAGGGACGATAAGGAATTCACCCCTCCACTTT
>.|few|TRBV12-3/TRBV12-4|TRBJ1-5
CASSLPPGQPQHF
TGTGCCAGCAGTTTACCTCCGGGGCAGCCCCAGCATTTT
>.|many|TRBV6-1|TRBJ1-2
CASSPEASLSYGYTF
TGTGCCAGCAGTCCCGAGGCCAGTCTCTCCTATGGCTACACCTTC
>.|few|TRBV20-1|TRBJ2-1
CSVIVGYEQFF
TGCAGTGTTATAGTGGGTTATGAGCAGTTCTTC
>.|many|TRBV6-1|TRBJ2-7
CASRVLTGPSYEQYF
TGTGCCAGCAGAGTACTTACAGGGCCCTCCTACGAGCAGTACTTC
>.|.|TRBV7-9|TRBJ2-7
CASSLANVGRGAFEQYF
TGTGCCAGCAGCTTAGCCAACGTAGGACGGGGGGCATTCGAGCAGTACTTC
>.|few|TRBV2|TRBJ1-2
CTSSEWVLNYGYTF
TGTACCAGCAGTGAATGGGTTCTTAACTATGGCTACACCTTC
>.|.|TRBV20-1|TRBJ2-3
CSARDRRGLTSTDTQYF
TGCAGTGCTAGAGATCGGCGGGGATTAACTAGCACAGATACGCAGTATTTT
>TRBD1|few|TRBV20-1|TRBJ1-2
CSARRDRDGYTF
TGCAGTGCTAGACGGGACAGGGATGGCTACACCTTC
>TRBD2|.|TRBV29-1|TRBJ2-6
CSVRGDSSSGANVLTF
TGCAGCGTTCGGGGGGACTCCAGCTCTGGGGCCAACGTCCTGACTTTC
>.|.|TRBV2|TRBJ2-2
CASTEGLTGELFF
TGTGCCAGCACCGAGGGCCTCACCGGGGAGCTGTTTTTT
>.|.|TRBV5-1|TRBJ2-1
CASSLVTGPHNEQFF
TGCGCCAGCAGCTTGGTAACGGGCCCCCACAATGAGCAGTTCTTC
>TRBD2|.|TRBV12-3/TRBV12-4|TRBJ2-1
CASTKALAAAEQFF
TGTGCCAGCACCAAAGCGCTAGCGGCGGCTGAGCAGTTCTTC
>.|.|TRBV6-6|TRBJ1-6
CAARVGGVDSPLHF
TGTGCCGCCAGGGTGGGGGGAGTTGATTCACCCCTCCACTTT
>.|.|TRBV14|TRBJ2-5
CASSQWGQETQYF
TGTGCCAGCAGCCAATGGGGTCAAGAGACCCAGTACTTC
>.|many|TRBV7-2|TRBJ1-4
CASSLAPTATNEKLFF
TGTGCCAGCAGCTTAGCGCCGACAGCAACTAATGAAAAACTGTTTTTT
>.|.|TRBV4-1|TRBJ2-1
CASSQVGVSYNEQFF
TGCGCCAGCAGCCAAGTGGGCGTATCCTACAATGAGCAGTTCTTC
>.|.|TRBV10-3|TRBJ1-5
CAISRDKGNQPQHF
TGTGCCATCAGCCGGGACAAGGGCAATCAGCCCCAGCATTTT
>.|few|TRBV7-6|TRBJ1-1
CASSLSVGSTEAFF
TGTGCCAGCAGCTTAAGCGTGGGCAGTACTGAAGCTTTCTTT
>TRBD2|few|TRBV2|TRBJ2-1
CASTGLAVSYNEQFF
TGTGCCAGCACCGGACTAGCGGTATCCTACAATGAGCAGTTCTTC
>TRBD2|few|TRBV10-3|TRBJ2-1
CAISESGLAPYNEQFF
TGTGCCATCAGTGAGTCAGGACTAGCGCCTTACAATGAGCAGTTCTTC
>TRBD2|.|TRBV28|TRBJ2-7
CASSLKTSAEQYF
TGTGCCAGCAGTTTAAAGACTAGCGCCGAGCAGTACTTC
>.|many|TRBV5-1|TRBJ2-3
CASSLYGSTDTQYF
TGTGCCAGCAGCTTATACGGTAGCACAGATACGCAGTATTTT
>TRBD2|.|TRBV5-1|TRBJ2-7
CASSPPGLAPYEQYF
TGCGCCAGCAGCCCGCCGGGACTAGCGCCCTACGAGCAGTACTTC
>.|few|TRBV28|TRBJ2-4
CASRRTGEGIQYF
TGTGCCAGCAGGCGTACAGGGGAGGGCATTCAGTACTTC
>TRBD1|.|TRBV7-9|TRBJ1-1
CASSPGTGAHTEAFF
TGTGCCAGCAGCCCTGGGACAGGGGCTCACACTGAAGCTTTCTTT
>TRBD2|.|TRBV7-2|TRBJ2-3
CASSFGAGAGTDTQYF
TGTGCCAGCAGCTTCGGAGCGGGAGCTGGAACAGATACGCAGTATTTT
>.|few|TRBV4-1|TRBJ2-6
CASSQVLLAGANVLTF
TGCGCCAGCAGCCAAGTTCTGCTAGCTGGGGCCAACGTCCTGACTTTC